Below, 3 T cell receptor beta chains from the same sample are listed, as sequenced in a study of long-term antiretroviral therapy in people with HIV. An immunoSEQ assay, version v3.0, was performed at survey level. TCRdb's copy holds only in-frame clones and misses some; the assay was immunoSEQ multiplex PCR. The sample has 37,000 or so clones; 75% to 90% are singletons. The input for sequencing was unsorted PBMCs, taken 3.4 years after starting antiretroviral therapy. These receptors were collected from a man aged 25 to 40 with HIV.

The chain has TRBV5-6 and TRBJ1-1; D uncertain. The germline gives CDR1 SGHDT, CDR2 YYEEEE. The germline V and J ends were trimmed by 4 bases and 1 base, with 17 bases remaining between them. CDR3 length: 16 residues. The CDR3: CASSPFGSRSNTEAFF. The CDR3 bases are TGTGCCAGCAGCCCGTTCGGTAGCAGATCGAACACTGAAGCTTTCTTT.

This chain links TRBV4-1 with TRBJ2-2, with TRBD2 identical over 13 bases. Germline V gene lookup returns CDR1 MGHRA and CDR2 YSYEKL. V gave up 4 bases and J gave up 5 bases; unmatched junction bases: 7. The CDR3 totals 17 residues. The CDR3 here is CASSPRTSGRGTGELFF. DNA of the CDR3: TGCGCCAGCAGCCCCCGGACTAGCGGGAGAGGGACCGGGGAGCTGTTTTTT.

The rearrangement links TRBV5-1 to TRBJ2-3; D perhaps matches TRBD2 (6 bases). Trimming took off 5 bases at V and 4 bases at J, with 20 bases between the two ends. CDR1 and CDR2 from the germline V gene are SGHRS and YFSETQ. The CDR3 sequence is 16 residues long. DNA for the CDR3: TGCGCCAGCAGAGGGGCGGGATTACCGGGCGCAGATACGCAGTATTTT. This encodes CASRGAGLPGADTQYF.